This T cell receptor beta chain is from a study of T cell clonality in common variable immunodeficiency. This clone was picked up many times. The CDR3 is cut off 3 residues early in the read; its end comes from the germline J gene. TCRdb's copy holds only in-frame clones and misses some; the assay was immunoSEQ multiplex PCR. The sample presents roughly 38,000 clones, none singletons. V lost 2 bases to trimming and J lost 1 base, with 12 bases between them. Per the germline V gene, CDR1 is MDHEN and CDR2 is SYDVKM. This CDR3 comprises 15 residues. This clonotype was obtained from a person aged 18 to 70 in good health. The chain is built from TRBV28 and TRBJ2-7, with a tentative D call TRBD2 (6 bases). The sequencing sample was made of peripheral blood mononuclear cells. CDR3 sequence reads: CASSLGGIRSYEQYF. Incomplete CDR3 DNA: TGTGCCAGCAGTTTAGGCGGGATCAGGTCCTACGAG.